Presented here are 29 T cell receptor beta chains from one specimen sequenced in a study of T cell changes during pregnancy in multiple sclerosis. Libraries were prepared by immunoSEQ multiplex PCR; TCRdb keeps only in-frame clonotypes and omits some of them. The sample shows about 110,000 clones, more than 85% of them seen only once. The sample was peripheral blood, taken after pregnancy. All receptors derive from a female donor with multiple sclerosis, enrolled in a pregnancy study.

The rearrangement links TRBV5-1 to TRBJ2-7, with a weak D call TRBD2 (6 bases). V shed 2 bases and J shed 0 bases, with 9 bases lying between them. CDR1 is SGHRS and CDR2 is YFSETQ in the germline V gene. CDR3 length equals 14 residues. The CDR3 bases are TGCGCCAGCAGCTTATCGGGGGTCTCCTACGAGCAGTACTTC. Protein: CASSLSGVSYEQYF.

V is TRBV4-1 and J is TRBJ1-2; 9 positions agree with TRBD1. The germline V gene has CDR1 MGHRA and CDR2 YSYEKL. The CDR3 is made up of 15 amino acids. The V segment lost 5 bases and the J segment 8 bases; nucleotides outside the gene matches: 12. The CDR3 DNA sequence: TGCGCCAGCAGCGGTTCTGGACAGGGGATAGGGGGCTACACCTTC. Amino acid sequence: CASSGSGQGIGGYTF.

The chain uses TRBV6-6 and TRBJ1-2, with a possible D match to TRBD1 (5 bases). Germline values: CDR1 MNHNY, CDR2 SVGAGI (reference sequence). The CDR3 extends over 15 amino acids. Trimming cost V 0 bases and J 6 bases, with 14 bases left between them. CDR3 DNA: TGTGCCAGCAGTTACTCGGAGGCAGGAGGGGATGGCTACACCTTC. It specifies CASSYSEAGGDGYTF.

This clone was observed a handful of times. This chain's CDR3 is CAWSPRGARHDGYTF. The CDR3 DNA is TGTGCCTGGAGTCCCCGCGGAGCTAGGCATGATGGCTACACCTTC. This chain connects TRBV30 to TRBJ1-2; D not resolved. The V end lost 2 bases, the J end lost 6 bases, and 19 bases lay between the germline ends. Germline loops: CDR1 GTSNPN, CDR2 SVGIG (reference sequence). The CDR3 consists of 15 residues.

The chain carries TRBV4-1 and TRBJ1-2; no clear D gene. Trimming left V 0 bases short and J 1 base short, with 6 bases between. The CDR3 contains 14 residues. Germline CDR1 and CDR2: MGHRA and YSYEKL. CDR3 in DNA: TGCGCCAGCAGCCAAGATCCGGTTAACTATGGCTACACCTTC. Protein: CASSQDPVNYGYTF.

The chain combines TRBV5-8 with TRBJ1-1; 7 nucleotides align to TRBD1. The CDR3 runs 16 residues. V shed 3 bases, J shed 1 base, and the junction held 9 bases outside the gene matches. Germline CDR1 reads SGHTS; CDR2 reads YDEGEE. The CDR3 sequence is CASSWGYRGPNTEAFF. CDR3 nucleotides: TGTGCCAGCAGCTGGGGGTACAGGGGCCCGAACACTGAAGCTTTCTTT.

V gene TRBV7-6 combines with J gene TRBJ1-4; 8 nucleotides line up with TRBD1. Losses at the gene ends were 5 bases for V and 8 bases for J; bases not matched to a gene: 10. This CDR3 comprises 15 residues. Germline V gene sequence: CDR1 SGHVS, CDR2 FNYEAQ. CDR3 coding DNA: TGTGCCAGCAGCGCCAAGACAGGGGCAGGGGAAAAACTGTTTTTT. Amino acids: CASSAKTGAGEKLFF.

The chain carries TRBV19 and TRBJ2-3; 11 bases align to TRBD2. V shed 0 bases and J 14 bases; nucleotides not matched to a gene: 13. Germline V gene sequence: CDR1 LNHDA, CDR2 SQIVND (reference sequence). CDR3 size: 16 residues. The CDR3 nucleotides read TGTGCCAGTAGTATAGACTTGGAGACTAGCGGGGAGGCTTTGTATTTT. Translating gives CASSIDLETSGEALYF.

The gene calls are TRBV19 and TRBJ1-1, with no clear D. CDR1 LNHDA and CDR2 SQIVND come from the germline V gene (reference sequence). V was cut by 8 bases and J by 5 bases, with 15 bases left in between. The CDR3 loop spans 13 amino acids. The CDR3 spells CASLSRDTTEAFF. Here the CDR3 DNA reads TGTGCCAGTCTAAGCAGAGACACTACTGAAGCTTTCTTT.

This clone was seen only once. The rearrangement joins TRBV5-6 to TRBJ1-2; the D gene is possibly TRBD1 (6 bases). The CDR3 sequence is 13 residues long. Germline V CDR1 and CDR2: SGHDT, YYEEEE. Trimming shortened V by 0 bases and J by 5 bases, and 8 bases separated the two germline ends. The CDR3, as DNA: TGTGCCAGCAGCTTGGCCACAGGGTATGGCTACACCTTC. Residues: CASSLATGYGYTF.

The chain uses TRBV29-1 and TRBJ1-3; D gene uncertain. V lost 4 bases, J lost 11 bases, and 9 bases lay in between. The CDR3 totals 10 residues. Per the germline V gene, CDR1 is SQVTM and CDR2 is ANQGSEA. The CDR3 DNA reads TGCAGCGTTGGAGGTGACGCCATATATTTT. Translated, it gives CSVGGDAIYF.

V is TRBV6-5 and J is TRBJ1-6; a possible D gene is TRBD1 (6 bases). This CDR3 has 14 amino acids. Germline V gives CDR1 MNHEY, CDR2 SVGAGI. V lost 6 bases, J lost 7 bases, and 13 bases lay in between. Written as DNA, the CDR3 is TGTGCCAGCAGGGCCGGGACACAAAATTCACCCCTCCACTTT. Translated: CASRAGTQNSPLHF.

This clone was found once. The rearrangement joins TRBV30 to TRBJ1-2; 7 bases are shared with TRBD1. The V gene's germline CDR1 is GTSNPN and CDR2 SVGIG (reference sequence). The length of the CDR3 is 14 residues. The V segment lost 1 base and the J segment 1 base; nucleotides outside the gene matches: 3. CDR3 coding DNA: TGTGCCTGGAGTGCTCAGGGGGGTAACTATGGCTACACCTTC. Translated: CAWSAQGGNYGYTF.

The CDR3 loop reads CASSLGGTGNNEQFF. The DNA for the CDR3 is TGTGCCAGCAGCTTAGGGGGGACAGGAAACAATGAGCAGTTCTTC. V and J are TRBV13 and TRBJ2-1, with 8 positions matching TRBD1. J lost 5 bases, V lost 0 bases, and 3 bases had no gene match. Germline V CDR1 and CDR2: PRHDT, FYEKMQ (reference sequence). There are 15 residues in the CDR3.

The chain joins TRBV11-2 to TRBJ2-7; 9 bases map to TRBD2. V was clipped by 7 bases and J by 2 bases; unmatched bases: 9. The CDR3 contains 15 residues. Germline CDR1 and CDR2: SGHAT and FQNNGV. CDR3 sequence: CASNQRSGGTYEQYF. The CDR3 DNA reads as TGTGCCAGCAACCAAAGAAGCGGGGGGACCTACGAGCAGTACTTC.

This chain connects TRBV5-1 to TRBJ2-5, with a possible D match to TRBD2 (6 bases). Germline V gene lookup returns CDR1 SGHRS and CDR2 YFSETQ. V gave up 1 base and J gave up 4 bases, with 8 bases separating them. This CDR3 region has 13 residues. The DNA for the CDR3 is TGCGCCAGCAGCTTGATGGAGGGAGAGACCCAGTACTTC. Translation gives CASSLMEGETQYF. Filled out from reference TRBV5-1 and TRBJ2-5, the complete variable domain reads KAGVTQTPRYLIKTRGQQVTLSCSPISGHRSVSWYQQTPGQGLQFLFEYFSETQRNKGNFPGRFSGRQFSNSRSEMNVSTLELGDSALYLCASSLMEGETQYFGPGTRLLVL.

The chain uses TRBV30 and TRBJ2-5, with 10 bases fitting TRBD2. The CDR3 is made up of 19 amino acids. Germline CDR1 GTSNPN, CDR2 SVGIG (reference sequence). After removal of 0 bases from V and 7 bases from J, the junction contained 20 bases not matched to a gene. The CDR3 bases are TGTGCCTGGAGTGTAGGGGGTGGGCTAGCGGGGGCGTTGGGGGGGACCCAGTACTTC. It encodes CAWSVGGGLAGALGGTQYF.

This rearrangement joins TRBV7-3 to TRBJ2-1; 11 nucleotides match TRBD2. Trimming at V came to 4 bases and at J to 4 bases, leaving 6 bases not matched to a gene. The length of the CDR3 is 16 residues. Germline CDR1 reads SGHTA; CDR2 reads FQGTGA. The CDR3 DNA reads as TGTGCCAGCAGCTCCATAGCGGGGGGGAGTTACAATGAGCAGTTCTTC. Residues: CASSSIAGGSYNEQFF.

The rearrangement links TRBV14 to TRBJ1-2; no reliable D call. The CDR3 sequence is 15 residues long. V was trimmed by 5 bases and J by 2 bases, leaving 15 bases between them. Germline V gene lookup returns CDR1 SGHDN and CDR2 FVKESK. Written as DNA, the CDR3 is TGTGCCAGCAGCTCTGATGCGGGAGAAAACTATGGCTACACCTTC. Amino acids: CASSSDAGENYGYTF. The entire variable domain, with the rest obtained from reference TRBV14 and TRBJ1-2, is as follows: EAGVTQFPSHSVIEKGQTVTLRCDPISGHDNLYWYRRVMGKEIKFLLHFVKESKQDESGMPNNRFLAERTGGTYSTLKVQPAELEDSGVYFCASSSDAGENYGYTFGSGTRLTVV.

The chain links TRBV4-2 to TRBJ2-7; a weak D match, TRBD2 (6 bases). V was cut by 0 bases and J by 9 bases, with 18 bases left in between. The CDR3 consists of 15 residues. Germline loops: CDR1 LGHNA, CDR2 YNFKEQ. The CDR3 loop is CASSQDGRDLIGQYF. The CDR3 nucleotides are TGTGCCAGCAGCCAAGATGGGCGGGACCTTATAGGGCAGTACTTC.

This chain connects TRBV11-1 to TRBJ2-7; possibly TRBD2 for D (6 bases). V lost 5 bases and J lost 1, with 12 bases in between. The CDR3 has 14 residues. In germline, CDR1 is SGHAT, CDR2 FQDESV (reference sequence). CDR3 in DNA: TGTGCCAGCAGCCCCCGGGACTGGTCCTACGAGCAGTACTTC. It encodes CASSPRDWSYEQYF. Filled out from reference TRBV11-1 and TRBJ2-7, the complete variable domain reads EAEVAQSPRYKITEKSQAVAFWCDPISGHATLYWYRQILGQGPELLVQFQDESVVDDSQLPKDRFSAERLKGVDSTLKIQPAELGDSAMYLCASSPRDWSYEQYFGPGTRLTVT.

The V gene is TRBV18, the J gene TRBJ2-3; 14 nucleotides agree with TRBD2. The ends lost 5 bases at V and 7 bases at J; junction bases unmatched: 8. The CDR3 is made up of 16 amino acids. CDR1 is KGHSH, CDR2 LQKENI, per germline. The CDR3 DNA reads TGTGCCAGCTCAATCAAGACTAGCGGGGGGGCGAATACGCAGTATTTT. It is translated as CASSIKTSGGANTQYF.

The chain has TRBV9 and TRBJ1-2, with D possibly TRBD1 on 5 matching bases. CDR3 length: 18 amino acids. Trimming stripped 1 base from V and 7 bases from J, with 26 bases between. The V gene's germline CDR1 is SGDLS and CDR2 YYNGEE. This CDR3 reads CASSVSLGDYGGWSGYTF. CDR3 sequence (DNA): TGTGCCAGCAGCGTAAGCCTCGGGGACTACGGGGGATGGAGTGGCTACACCTTC.

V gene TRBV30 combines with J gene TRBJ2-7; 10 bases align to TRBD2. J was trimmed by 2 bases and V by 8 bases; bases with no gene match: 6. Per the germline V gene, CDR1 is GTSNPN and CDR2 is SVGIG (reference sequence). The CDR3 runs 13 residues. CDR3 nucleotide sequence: TGTGCCGCTAGCGGGGGTCACCCCTACGAGCAGTACTTC. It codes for CAASGGHPYEQYF.

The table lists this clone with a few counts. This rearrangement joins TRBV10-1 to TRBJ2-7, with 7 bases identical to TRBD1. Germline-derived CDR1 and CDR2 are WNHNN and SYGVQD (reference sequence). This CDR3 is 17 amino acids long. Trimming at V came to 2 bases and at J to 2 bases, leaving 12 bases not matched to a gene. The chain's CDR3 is CASSEGDSPNRPYEQYF. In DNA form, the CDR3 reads TGCGCCAGCAGTGAGGGGGACAGCCCGAACCGTCCCTACGAGCAGTACTTC.

CDR3 sequence reads: CASSINGLAGGTGSTDTQYF. Written as DNA, the CDR3 is TGTGCCAGTAGTATTAACGGACTAGCGGGGGGAACCGGTAGCACAGATACGCAGTATTTT. The J gene is TRBJ2-3, the V gene TRBV19, with TRBD2 matching over 14 bases. The CDR3 runs to 20 residues. From germline, CDR1 is LNHDA and CDR2 SQIVND (reference sequence). V shed 3 bases, J shed 0 bases, and the junction held 11 bases outside the gene matches.

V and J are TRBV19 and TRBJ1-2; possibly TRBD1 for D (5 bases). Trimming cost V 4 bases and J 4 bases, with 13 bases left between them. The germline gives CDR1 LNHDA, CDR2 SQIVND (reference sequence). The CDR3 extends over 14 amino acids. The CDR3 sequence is CASSRSDRSYGYTF. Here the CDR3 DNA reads TGTGCCAGTAGTAGAAGCGACAGAAGCTATGGCTACACCTTC.

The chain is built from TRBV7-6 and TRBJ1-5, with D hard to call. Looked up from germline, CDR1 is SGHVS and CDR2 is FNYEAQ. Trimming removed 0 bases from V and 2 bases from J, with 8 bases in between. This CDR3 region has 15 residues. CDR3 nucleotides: TGTGCCAGCAGCTTAGCGCGGGGTCGCAATCAGCCCCAGCATTTT. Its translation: CASSLARGRNQPQHF.

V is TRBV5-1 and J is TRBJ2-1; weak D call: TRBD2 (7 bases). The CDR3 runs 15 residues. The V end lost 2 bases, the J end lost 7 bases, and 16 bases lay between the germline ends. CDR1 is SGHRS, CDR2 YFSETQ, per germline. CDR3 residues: CASSFDGGRSNEQFF. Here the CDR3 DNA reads TGCGCCAGCAGCTTTGACGGGGGGCGATCGAATGAGCAGTTCTTC.